The text below deals with one T cell receptor (beta chain). This sample is part of a study of blood T cell repertoires in COVID-19. The CDR3 is made up of 15 amino acids. V lost 7 bases to trimming and J lost 9 bases; unmatched junction nucleotides: 11. The germline CDR1 and CDR2 sequences are SGHRS and YFSETQ. Using immunoSEQ multiplex PCR, the repertoire was profiled, and TCRdb retains in-frame clones only, with some absent. The data show about 270,000 clones, with 75% to 90% seen just once and roughly 2.3% held by the top ten. This receptor was taken from a man in his forties or fifties with acute or convalescent COVID-19. The chain recombines TRBV5-1 with TRBJ2-1; 12 nucleotides match TRBD2. The specimen sequenced was peripheral blood. The CDR3 DNA sequence: TGCGCCAGCTCGTGGACTAGCGGGGCCCGGGGTGAGCAGTTCTTC. Encoded protein: CASSWTSGARGEQFF.